The rows below give T cell receptor beta chains drawn from one sample of a study of cytomegalovirus exposure and HLA in healthy donors. Here immunoSEQ multiplex PCR was the method, and the copy in TCRdb shows in-frame clones only, minus some. Among more than 85,000 clones, around 68% were seen once, and the ten largest hold over 4%. The specimen was PBMCs. The receptor set was obtained from a human donor in good health. The CDR3 runs from the conserved cysteine through the conserved F or W. Fields, in order: CDR3 protein, CDR3 DNA, J gene, D gene, V gene, clone size. The D gene is left open where the match is weak. Clone size appears in some rows only: once, few, many, or a class for an expanded clone.

CDR3aa: CASSLAGAPEQYF; CDR3nt: TGTGCCAGCAGCTTAGCGGGAGCCCCCGAGCAGTACTTC; j_gene: TRBJ2-7; d_gene: .; v_gene: TRBV7-6; abundance: few
CDR3aa: CASSLGGLAGNTGELFF; CDR3nt: TGTGCCAGCAGCTTAGGGGGACTAGCGGGAAACACCGGGGAGCTGTTTTTT; j_gene: TRBJ2-2; d_gene: TRBD2; v_gene: TRBV11-2; abundance: few
CDR3aa: CASSTFDRNTEAFF; CDR3nt: TGTGCCAGCAGCACCTTCGACAGGAACACTGAAGCTTTCTTT; j_gene: TRBJ1-1; d_gene: .; v_gene: TRBV5-5; abundance: .
CDR3aa: CASSFKERYGDTDTQYF; CDR3nt: TGTGCCAGCAGTTTTAAGGAGAGGTACGGAGACACAGATACGCAGTATTTT; j_gene: TRBJ2-3; d_gene: .; v_gene: TRBV28; abundance: .
CDR3aa: CAWRVSGSNEQYF; CDR3nt: TGTGCCTGGAGAGTTAGCGGGAGCAACGAGCAGTACTTC; j_gene: TRBJ2-7; d_gene: TRBD2; v_gene: TRBV30; abundance: .
CDR3aa: CASSTGTSGRGDTQYF; CDR3nt: TGTGCCAGCAGCACTGGGACTAGCGGGAGGGGGGATACGCAGTATTTT; j_gene: TRBJ2-3; d_gene: TRBD2; v_gene: TRBV5-4; abundance: .
CDR3aa: CASSSDRGHSYEQYF; CDR3nt: TGTGCCAGCAGCTCGGACAGGGGTCATTCCTACGAGCAGTACTTC; j_gene: TRBJ2-7; d_gene: TRBD1; v_gene: TRBV11-1; abundance: .
CDR3aa: CASSPPLVSQYF; CDR3nt: TGTGCCAGCAGTCCCCCCCTAGTTTCCCAGTACTTC; j_gene: TRBJ2-5; d_gene: .; v_gene: TRBV28; abundance: .
CDR3aa: CASKNSHSYEQYF; CDR3nt: TGTGCCAGCAAGAACAGCCATTCCTACGAGCAGTACTTC; j_gene: TRBJ2-7; d_gene: .; v_gene: TRBV28; abundance: once
CDR3aa: CASSQTGTSIPTDTQYF; CDR3nt: TGTGCCAGCAGCCAGACCGGGACTAGCATCCCCACAGATACGCAGTATTTT; j_gene: TRBJ2-3; d_gene: TRBD2; v_gene: TRBV16; abundance: .
CDR3aa: CASSSSPAGELFF; CDR3nt: TGTGCCAGCAGCTCAAGTCCGGCCGGGGAGCTGTTTTTT; j_gene: TRBJ2-2; d_gene: .; v_gene: TRBV11-2; abundance: .
CDR3aa: CASSEGGTRIREQFF; CDR3nt: TGTGCCAGCAGTGAAGGGGGGACTAGGATTCGTGAGCAGTTCTTC; j_gene: TRBJ2-1; d_gene: TRBD2; v_gene: TRBV2; abundance: .
CDR3aa: CASSEGYRSYEQYF; CDR3nt: TGTGCCAGCAGTGAAGGGTACAGGTCCTACGAGCAGTACTTC; j_gene: TRBJ2-7; d_gene: .; v_gene: TRBV2; abundance: once
CDR3aa: CASSPRPTGAGANVLTF; CDR3nt: TGTGCCAGCAGTCCTAGACCGACAGGGGCTGGGGCCAACGTCCTGACTTTC; j_gene: TRBJ2-6; d_gene: TRBD1; v_gene: TRBV7-6; abundance: .
CDR3aa: CASSMTGGGNQPQHF; CDR3nt: TGTGCCAGTAGTATGACCGGGGGTGGCAATCAGCCCCAGCATTTT; j_gene: TRBJ1-5; d_gene: .; v_gene: TRBV19; abundance: .
CDR3aa: CASSGDSGYEQYF; CDR3nt: TGTGCCAGCAGTGGGGACAGCGGTTACGAGCAGTACTTC; j_gene: TRBJ2-7; d_gene: TRBD1; v_gene: TRBV2; abundance: few
CDR3aa: CASSGGTSSYNEQFF; CDR3nt: TGTGCCAGCAGTGGAGGGACTAGCTCCTACAATGAGCAGTTCTTC; j_gene: TRBJ2-1; d_gene: TRBD2; v_gene: TRBV25-1; abundance: few
CDR3aa: CASSLFIFGGRGQEQYF; CDR3nt: TGCGCCAGCAGCTTATTTATTTTTGGCGGCAGGGGGCAGGAGCAGTACTTC; j_gene: TRBJ2-7; d_gene: TRBD1; v_gene: TRBV5-1; abundance: .
CDR3aa: CASSPLGGGAYNEQFF; CDR3nt: TGTGCCAGCAGCCCTTTGGGGGGTGGCGCCTACAATGAGCAGTTCTTC; j_gene: TRBJ2-1; d_gene: .; v_gene: TRBV7-9; abundance: .
CDR3aa: CASSERRGPTYNEQFF; CDR3nt: TGTGCCAGCAGCGAACGGAGGGGCCCGACCTACAATGAGCAGTTCTTC; j_gene: TRBJ2-1; d_gene: .; v_gene: TRBV9; abundance: once
CDR3aa: CASSRPGGDGYNEQFF; CDR3nt: TGTGCCAGCAGCCGTCCGGGAGGAGACGGGTACAATGAGCAGTTCTTC; j_gene: TRBJ2-1; d_gene: TRBD2; v_gene: TRBV5-6; abundance: .
CDR3aa: CASSYSGGARQPQHF; CDR3nt: TGTGCCAGCAGTTACTCGGGGGGGGCGCGACAGCCCCAGCATTTT; j_gene: TRBJ1-5; d_gene: .; v_gene: TRBV6-5; abundance: few
CDR3aa: CASSPSLRVAGIETQYF; CDR3nt: TGTGCCAGCAGCCCTTCCCTCCGGGTAGCGGGAATTGAGACCCAGTACTTC; j_gene: TRBJ2-5; d_gene: TRBD2; v_gene: TRBV14; abundance: .
CDR3aa: CASSPRITRGPYEQYF; CDR3nt: TGTGCCAGCAGCCCTAGAATAACTAGAGGGCCCTACGAGCAGTACTTC; j_gene: TRBJ2-7; d_gene: .; v_gene: TRBV7-8; abundance: .
CDR3aa: CASRRTANTEAFF; CDR3nt: TGTGCCAGCAGACGAACAGCGAACACTGAAGCTTTCTTT; j_gene: TRBJ1-1; d_gene: .; v_gene: TRBV6-5; abundance: .
CDR3aa: CASSLGRRGTDTQYF; CDR3nt: TGTGCCAGCAGCCTGGGTCGCAGAGGAACAGATACGCAGTATTTT; j_gene: TRBJ2-3; d_gene: .; v_gene: TRBV7-9; abundance: .